Sequencing of this T cell receptor (beta chain) was carried out in a study of type 1 regulatory T cells. This clonotype is labeled as medium-sized. The antigen is undetermined. Each CDR3 protein gets one entry after TCRdb re-called the reads with MiXCR. The repertoire includes 2,500 to 3,500 distinct CDR3 sequences, 6.5% to 9% of them detected once, and approximately 5.8% sits in the top ten. V was shortened by 5 bases and J by 0 bases, with 14 bases between the two germline ends. The V gene's germline CDR1 is SGHTA and CDR2 FQGNSA. This CDR3 has 15 amino acids. The sequence was collected from a human donor in good health. The V and J genes are TRBV7-2 and TRBJ2-7; tentative D call: TRBD2 (7 bases). What was sequenced was cultured T cells, either the whole culture or a sorted T cell fraction (not recorded which). The CDR3 DNA sequence: TGTGCCAGCAGCCTAGAGGGAGGGGGCTCCTACGAGCAGTACTTC. Residues: CASSLEGGGSYEQYF.